The rows below give T cell receptor beta chains drawn from one sample of a study of response to subunit inactivated influenza vaccine. Each CDR3 protein is one row after TCRdb ran MiXCR on the RT-PCR reads. The sample lists hundreds of thousands of distinct CDR3 sequences, around 18% occurring once. This material consisted of PBMCs from blood, taken 5 days after vaccination. The receptors originated from a man aged 45-65 years who received an inactivated influenza vaccine. Both conserved end residues are part of each CDR3. A D gene is named only where the DNA matches it firmly.

NA TRBJ1-5 16 TRBV5-8 CASSQSDRSPNQPQHF
NA TRBJ2-1 15 TRBV20-1 CSAHKAGTLYNEQFF
NA TRBJ1-2 14 TRBV20-1 CSARGQGRDYGYTF
TRBD2 TRBJ2-2 15 TRBV7-9 CASSLTGGPSGELFF
TRBD1 TRBJ1-6 15 TRBV7-2 CASSYGTGLNSPLHF
NA TRBJ1-4 11 TRBV20-1 CSARVGDKLFF
TRBD1 TRBJ1-1 14 TRBV12-3/TRBV12-4 CASRGTGGAAEAFF
TRBD1 TRBJ2-7 14 TRBV28 CASSETGTGSEQYF
TRBD2 TRBJ2-1 15 TRBV7-9 CASSQGLAGSGEQFF
NA TRBJ2-6 13 TRBV29-1 CSVRGWGANVLTF
NA TRBJ2-7 15 TRBV5-1 CASSLDPGSYYEQYF
TRBD1 TRBJ2-3 14 TRBV20-1 CSADRGPDTDTQYF
NA TRBJ2-7 13 TRBV10-3 CAIREQGSYEQYF
NA TRBJ1-1 11 TRBV28 CASSFSFLTFF
NA TRBJ2-1 13 TRBV5-1 CASSPLDTVGQFF
NA TRBJ2-5 15 TRBV10-3 CAISDSGAVQETQYF
TRBD1 TRBJ2-7 14 TRBV14 CASTLGTGAYEQYF
TRBD1 TRBJ2-3 16 TRBV2 CASSEGTGVSTDTQYF
TRBD2 TRBJ2-1 18 TRBV12-3/TRBV12-4 CASSPRTSGNRYYNEQFF
NA TRBJ2-1 12 TRBV4-3 CASSQGGTQQFF
NA TRBJ2-5 12 TRBV29-1 CSVEVEGQTQYF
NA TRBJ1-6 13 TRBV20-1 CSAPLTLNSPLHF
NA TRBJ2-1 14 TRBV4-3 CASTQGPPHNEQFF
NA TRBJ2-7 12 TRBV5-1 CASSMGQHEQYF
NA TRBJ2-5 16 TRBV6-1 CASSEKGRKSEETQYF
NA TRBJ2-7 13 TRBV24-1 CATSDPPYYEQYF
NA TRBJ2-3 15 TRBV7-9 CASSRGVHGTDTQYF
TRBD1 TRBJ2-7 14 TRBV9 CASSLRDSPYEQYF
NA TRBJ2-3 14 TRBV6-5 CASSYSRPTDTQYF
TRBD2 TRBJ2-3 18 TRBV4-2 CASSPRGSGTTGTDTQYF
TRBD1 TRBJ2-5 15 TRBV6-1 CASSGPGTVQETQYF
NA TRBJ2-1 16 TRBV5-1 CTSSLVPGAWGNEQFF
NA TRBJ1-3 15 TRBV7-2 CASSLEWAAGNTIYF
TRBD1 TRBJ1-2 18 TRBV18 CASSHNALPGQGAQGYTF
NA TRBJ2-1 14 TRBV6-2/TRBV6-3 CATVTRTWPYEQFF
TRBD2 TRBJ2-7 14 TRBV7-6 CASSGTSGHYEQYF
NA TRBJ2-5 15 TRBV6-1 CASRAGPKSQETQYF
TRBD2 TRBJ2-1 15 TRBV7-9 CASSSTTGTSGRQFF
TRBD2 TRBJ2-7 19 TRBV28 CASSLLGLAGGAPVSEQYF
NA TRBJ2-5 15 TRBV5-1 CASSFWYAEQETQYF
NA TRBJ1-5 15 TRBV6-5 CASSYSPDSNQPQHF
NA TRBJ2-7 13 TRBV5-1 CASSLEGRNEQYF
TRBD1 TRBJ2-7 15 TRBV4-3 CASSQDPTGGREQYF
NA TRBJ2-2 18 TRBV4-1 CASSQGFLTGRATGELFF
TRBD1 TRBJ2-7 14 TRBV7-8 CASSLVGGNYEQYF
NA TRBJ1-1 13 TRBV3-1 CASSQERGAEAFF
TRBD1 TRBJ2-7 15 TRBV29-1 CSVELRDRSSYEQYF
NA TRBJ2-7 13 TRBV20-1 CSAKASSSYEQYF
NA TRBJ1-4 16 TRBV10-3 CAISVGRTSSNEKLFF
NA TRBJ1-1 14 TRBV7-9 CASSFDSLSTEAFF